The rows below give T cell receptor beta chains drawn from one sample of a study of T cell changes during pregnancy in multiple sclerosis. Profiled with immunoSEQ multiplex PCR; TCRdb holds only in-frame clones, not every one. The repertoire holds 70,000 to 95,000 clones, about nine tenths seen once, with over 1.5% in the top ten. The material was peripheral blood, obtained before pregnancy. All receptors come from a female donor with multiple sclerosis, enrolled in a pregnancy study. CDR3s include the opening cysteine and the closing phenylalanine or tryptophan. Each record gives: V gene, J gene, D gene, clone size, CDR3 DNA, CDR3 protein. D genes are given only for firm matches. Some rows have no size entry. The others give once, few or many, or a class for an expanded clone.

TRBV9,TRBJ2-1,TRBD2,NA,TGTGCCAGCAGCGTAAGATGGAGCGGGGGGACTTACAATGAGCAGTTCTTC,CASSVRWSGGTYNEQFF
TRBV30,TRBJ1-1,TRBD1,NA,TGTGCCTGGAGTTACGACAGGGGGGGTGAAGCTTTCTTT,CAWSYDRGGEAFF
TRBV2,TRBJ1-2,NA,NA,TGTGCCAGCAGCGGTCAAGGGGCTAACTATGGCTACACCTTC,CASSGQGANYGYTF
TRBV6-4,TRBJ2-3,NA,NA,TGTGCCAGCAGCACAGGGCCGAGCACAGATACGCAGTATTTT,CASSTGPSTDTQYF
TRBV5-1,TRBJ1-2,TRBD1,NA,TGCGCCAGCAGCTTAGAAATGGGACAGGGAAGTGGCTACACCTTC,CASSLEMGQGSGYTF
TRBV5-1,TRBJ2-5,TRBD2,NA,TGCGCCAGCAGCGGGACTAGTCGCGAGACCCAGTACTTC,CASSGTSRETQYF
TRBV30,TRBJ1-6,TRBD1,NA,TGTGCCTTCTCGACAGGGAAGGAGTCACCCCTCCACTTT,CAFSTGKESPLHF
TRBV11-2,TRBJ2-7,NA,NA,TGTGCCAGCAGCTTAGGTAGGCAGCCAGCGGGCGAGCAGTACTTC,CASSLGRQPAGEQYF
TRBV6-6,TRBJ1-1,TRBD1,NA,TGTGCCAGCAGTTACTATTCCGGGACAGGGAGAGCTTTCTTT,CASSYYSGTGRAFF
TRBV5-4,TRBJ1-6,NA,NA,TGTGCCAGCAGCTCATTCGTAGAGTCGGGGTCACCCCTCCACTTT,CASSSFVESGSPLHF
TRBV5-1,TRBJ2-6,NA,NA,TGCGCCAGCAGCTCCTCCGACACAGCTGGGGCCAACGTCCTGACTTTC,CASSSSDTAGANVLTF
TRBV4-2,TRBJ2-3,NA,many,TGTGCCAGCAGCCAAGTTTGGGGGCACACAGATACGCAGTATTTT,CASSQVWGHTDTQYF
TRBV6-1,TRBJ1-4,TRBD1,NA,TGTGCCAGCACCGGACAGGGAGAGAGTGAAAAACTGTTTTTT,CASTGQGESEKLFF
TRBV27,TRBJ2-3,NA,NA,TGTGCCAGCAGTTCGGACAGCAGCACAGATACGCAGTATTTT,CASSSDSSTDTQYF
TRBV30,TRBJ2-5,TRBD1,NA,TGTGCCTGGAGTCCTGGACAGGGGCCCCAAGAGACCCAGTACTTC,CAWSPGQGPQETQYF
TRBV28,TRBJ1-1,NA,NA,TGTGCCAGCAGGAGGGACCCGAAGACTAGGGCTTTCTTT,CASRRDPKTRAFF
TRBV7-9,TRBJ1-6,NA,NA,TGTGCCAGCAGCCCCGAGGGGGGGTCACCCCTCCACTTT,CASSPEGGSPLHF
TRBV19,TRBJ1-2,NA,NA,TGTGCCAGTAGTATATACTACAGGTACTCGCTCTATGGCTACACCTTC,CASSIYYRYSLYGYTF
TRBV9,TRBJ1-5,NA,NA,TGTGCCAGCAGCGTGGCTCAGGGGACGCGCAATCAGCCCCAGCATTTT,CASSVAQGTRNQPQHF
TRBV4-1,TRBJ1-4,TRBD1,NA,TGCGCCAGCAACACCTACAGTCCGACAGGGGGAGAAAAACTGTTTTTT,CASNTYSPTGGEKLFF
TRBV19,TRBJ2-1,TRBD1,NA,TGTGCCAGTAGTAGAAAAACTCTCCGGGACAGGGGGCCACCTTATCAATACAATGAGCAGTTCTTC,CASSRKTLRDRGPPYQYNEQFF
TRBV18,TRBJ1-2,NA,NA,TGTGCCAGCTCACAGGGCAGTCCGGGATCTAACTATGGCTACACCTTC,CASSQGSPGSNYGYTF
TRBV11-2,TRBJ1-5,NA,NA,TGTGCCAGCAGCTCTATTGGGAGACGGGGTACCAATCAGCCCCAGCATTTT,CASSSIGRRGTNQPQHF
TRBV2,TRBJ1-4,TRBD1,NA,TGTGCCAGCAGTGTATGGTTTGGGACAGAAGGTGAAAAACTGTTTTTT,CASSVWFGTEGEKLFF
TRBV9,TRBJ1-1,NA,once,TGTGCCAGCAGCGTAGATTTCTCGGGCACTGAAGCTTTCTTT,CASSVDFSGTEAFF
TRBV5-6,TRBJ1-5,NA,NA,TGTGCCAGCAGCTCCGGTTCGGTCAATCAGCCCCAGCATTTT,CASSSGSVNQPQHF
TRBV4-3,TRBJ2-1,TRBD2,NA,TGCGCCAGCAGCCAAGAGCCCCCATCCTCTAGCGGGGGGGGTCGGGATGAGCAGTTCTTC,CASSQEPPSSSGGGRDEQFF
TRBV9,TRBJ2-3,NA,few,TGTGCCAGCAGCGTAGATTGGAGGGGCTGGAGTACAGATACGCAGTATTTT,CASSVDWRGWSTDTQYF
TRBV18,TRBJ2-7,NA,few,TGTGCCAGCTCACCTAGTTCGGACGAGCAGTACTTC,CASSPSSDEQYF
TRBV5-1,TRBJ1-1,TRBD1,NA,TGCGCCAGCAGCTCGCAGGGGGTTGGGCCTGAAGCTTTCTTT,CASSSQGVGPEAFF
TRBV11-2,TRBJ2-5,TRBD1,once,TGTGCCAGCAGCCAACAGGGGGCGCCGACAGAGACCCAGTACTTC,CASSQQGAPTETQYF
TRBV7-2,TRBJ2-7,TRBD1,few,TGTGCCAGCAGCTTAGGACAGGGGATGAGGGAGCAGTACTTC,CASSLGQGMREQYF
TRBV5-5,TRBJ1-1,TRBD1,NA,TGTGCCAGCAGCATGGGACAGGGGAATTTGGAAGCTTTCTTT,CASSMGQGNLEAFF
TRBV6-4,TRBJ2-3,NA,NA,TGTGCCAGCAGTGACTCCCCCGGCACAGATACGCAGTATTTT,CASSDSPGTDTQYF
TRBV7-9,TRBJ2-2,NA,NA,TGTGCCAGCAGCTTGCGAACCCTCACAGCCCAGGTCACCGGGGAGCTGTTTTTT,CASSLRTLTAQVTGELFF
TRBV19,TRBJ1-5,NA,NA,TGTGCCAGTAGTATTCGTCAGGGCGTTTATAGCAATCAGCCCCAGCATTTT,CASSIRQGVYSNQPQHF
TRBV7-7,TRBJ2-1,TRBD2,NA,TGTGCTAGCAGCTTAGGGGAAGCGGGGCTCAATGAGCAGTTCTTC,CASSLGEAGLNEQFF
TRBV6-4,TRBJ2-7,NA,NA,TGTGCCAGCAGTACACCTTCAGGGTTGCTGTACTTC,CASSTPSGLLYF
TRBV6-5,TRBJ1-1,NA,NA,TGTGCCAGCAGTTACTCAAGCGACACTGAAGCTTTCTTT,CASSYSSDTEAFF
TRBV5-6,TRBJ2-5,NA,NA,TGTGCCAGCAGCTTGGTGAGCCGGGAACAAGAGACCCAGTACTTC,CASSLVSREQETQYF
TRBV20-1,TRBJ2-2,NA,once,TGCAGTGCCCCGGTTTACGGGGAGCTGTTTTTT,CSAPVYGELFF
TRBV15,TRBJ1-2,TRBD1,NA,TGTGCCACCAGCAGAGACCAGGGACAGTCGCCATATGGCTACACCTTC,CATSRDQGQSPYGYTF
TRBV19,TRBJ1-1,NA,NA,TGTGCCAGTCGATGGCAGAACCTCATGAACACTGAAGCTTTCTTT,CASRWQNLMNTEAFF
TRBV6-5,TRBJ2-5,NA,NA,TGTGCCAGCGCCATGTTCGGGGTTCAAGAGACCCAGTACTTC,CASAMFGVQETQYF
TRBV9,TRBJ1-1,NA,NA,TGTGCCAGCAGCGTAGAAGGACACCAGAACACTGAAGCTTTCTTT,CASSVEGHQNTEAFF
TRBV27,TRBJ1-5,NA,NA,TGTGCCAGCAGTTTATCCCCACCGGCGGGACAGCCCCAGCATTTT,CASSLSPPAGQPQHF
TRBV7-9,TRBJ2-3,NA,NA,TGTGCCAGCAGCTCCCTAGAGTCGACGCAGTATTTT,CASSSLESTQYF
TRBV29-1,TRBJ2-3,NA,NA,TGCAGCGTTGAGCAGGGCCCAGATACGCAGTATTTT,CSVEQGPDTQYF
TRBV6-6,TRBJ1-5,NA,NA,TGTGCCAGCAGACCCGGACAGCATAATCAGCCCCAGCATTTT,CASRPGQHNQPQHF
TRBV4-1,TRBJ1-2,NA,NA,TGCGCCAGCAGCCAAGATCCGGGAGGACAGTCCTCAGGCTACACCTTC,CASSQDPGGQSSGYTF
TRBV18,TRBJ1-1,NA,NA,TGTGCCAGCTCACCCTCCCCCGACAGGACGACTGAAGCTTTCTTT,CASSPSPDRTTEAFF
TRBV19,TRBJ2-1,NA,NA,TGTGCCAGTAGAGGGTTAGGAAGTAGGGGGAATGAGCAGTTCTTC,CASRGLGSRGNEQFF
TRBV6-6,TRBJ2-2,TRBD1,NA,TGTGCCAGCACCCCGCCGGACAGGGGCGACACCGGGGAGCTGTTTTTT,CASTPPDRGDTGELFF
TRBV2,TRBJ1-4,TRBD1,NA,TGTGCCACCTCGAAGGGACAGGCAGCAACTAATGAAAAACTGTTTTTT,CATSKGQAATNEKLFF
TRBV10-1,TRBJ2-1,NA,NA,TGCGCCAGCAGTGAAAGGGGGGGCCATGGTGAGCAGTTCTTC,CASSERGGHGEQFF
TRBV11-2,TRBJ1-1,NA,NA,TGTGCCAGCAGCTTAGAAGGGGAGAACACTGAAGCTTTCTTT,CASSLEGENTEAFF
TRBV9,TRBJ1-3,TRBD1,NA,TGTGCCAGCAGCGTACGGGACAGCTCCTTGAGAGGAAACACCATATATTTT,CASSVRDSSLRGNTIYF
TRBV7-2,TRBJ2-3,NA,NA,TGTGCCAGCAGCTTCGGAGGGGGGGTGGAATTAGATACGCAGTATTTT,CASSFGGGVELDTQYF
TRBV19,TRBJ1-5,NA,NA,TGTGCCAGTAGTGTCAGGGGTTTCGGGCAGCCCCAGCATTTT,CASSVRGFGQPQHF
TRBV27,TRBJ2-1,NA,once,TGTGCCAGCAGTTTTTGGTCAGGGGAGCAGTTCTTC,CASSFWSGEQFF